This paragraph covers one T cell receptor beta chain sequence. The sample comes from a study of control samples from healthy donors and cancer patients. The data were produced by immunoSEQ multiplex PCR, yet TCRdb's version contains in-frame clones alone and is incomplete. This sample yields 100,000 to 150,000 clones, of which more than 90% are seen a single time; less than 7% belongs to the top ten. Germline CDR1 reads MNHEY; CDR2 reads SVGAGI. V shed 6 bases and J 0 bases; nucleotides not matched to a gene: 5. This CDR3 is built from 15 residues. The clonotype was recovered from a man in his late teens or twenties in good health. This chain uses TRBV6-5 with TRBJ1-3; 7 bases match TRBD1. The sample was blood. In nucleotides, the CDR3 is TGTGCCAGCAGCCGACAGGGTCGCTCTGGAAACACCATATATTTT. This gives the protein CASSRQGRSGNTIYF.